These 14 T cell receptor beta chains came from one sample sequenced in a study of T cell clonality in common variable immunodeficiency. TCRdb keeps only in-frame clones here, not all; method: immunoSEQ multiplex PCR. This sample has tens of thousands of clones, each found more than once. Sequenced sample: peripheral blood mononuclear cells. These TCRs come from a person aged 18-69 years in good health.

This clone appeared many times. The read falls 3 residues short of the CDR3 end, and the missing part is taken from the germline J gene. This chain uses TRBV19 with TRBJ2-4; 7 bases map to TRBD1. Germline CDR1 reads LNHDA; CDR2 reads SQIVND (reference sequence). The CDR3 consists of 15 residues. The junction had 7 bases not matched to a gene; V was cut back by 0 bases and J by 8 bases. CDR3 loop: CASSIDTTGLDIQYF. Incomplete CDR3 DNA: TGTGCCAGTAGTATAGACACGACAGGGTTGGACATT.

This clone was found many times. The read terminates 3 residues ahead of where the CDR3 ends, so the germline J gene completes it. The chain links TRBV7-2 to TRBJ2-6; no clear D. This CDR3 has 15 residues. Germline V gives CDR1 SGHTA, CDR2 FQGNSA. With 2 bases removed from V and 0 bases from J, the gap between germline ends came to 5 bases. Incomplete CDR3 DNA: TGTGCCAGCAGCTTACCTCCCTCTGGGGCCAACGTC. It specifies CASSLPPSGANV. The complete CDR3 sequence is CASSLPPSGANVLTF.

This clone was observed a few times. Read sequence stops 3 residues before the CDR3 end, and the germline J gene provides the missing end. The chain links TRBV27 to TRBJ2-7; 15 bases are shared with TRBD2. Per the germline V gene, CDR1 is MNHEY and CDR2 is SMNVEV (reference sequence). The CDR3 is 19 residues long. The V segment lost 5 bases and the J segment 0 bases; nucleotides outside the gene matches: 11. The sequenced part of the CDR3 DNA is TGTGCCAGCAGTCCCCGGGGGACTAGCGGGGGGCCCAGCTCCTACGAG. It specifies CASSPRGTSGGPSSYE. The whole CDR3 region reads CASSPRGTSGGPSSYEQYF.

The table lists this clone with a few counts. The read terminates 3 residues ahead of where the CDR3 ends, so the germline J gene completes it. The chain uses TRBV5-1 and TRBJ2-7, with D possibly matching TRBD1 (5 bases). In germline, CDR1 is SGHRS, CDR2 YFSETQ. CDR3 length equals 14 residues. V lost 7 bases, J lost 2 bases, and 16 bases lay in between. The covered CDR3 bases are TGCGCCAGCCTACGACAGAGTGGCACCTACGAG. It encodes CASLRQSGTYE. The whole CDR3 sequence is CASLRQSGTYEQYF.

Many counts were recorded for this clone. The CDR3 extends 3 residues past the end of the read, so its final part is completed from the germline J gene. The V call is TRBV28, the J call TRBJ2-2; 9 bases line up with TRBD1. Germline V CDR1 and CDR2: MDHEN, SYDVKM. This CDR3 is built from 15 residues. The J segment lost 7 bases and the V segment lost 4 bases, leaving 7 bases of the junction unmatched. CDR3 in amino acids: CASSSTGGGYGELFF. The sequenced part of the CDR3 DNA is TGTGCCAGCAGTTCAACAGGGGGCGGGTACGGGGAG.

The table lists this clone with many counts. At one boundary the junction diverges from the germline segment, which might be a read error. The read halts 3 residues ahead of the CDR3 end, with the missing end drawn from the germline J gene. The sample holds other DNA sequences that translate to the same CDR3. This chain uses TRBV29-1 with TRBJ1-3; tentatively, D is TRBD1 (6 bases). This CDR3 has 12 residues. Germline CDR1 is SQVTM and CDR2 is ANQGSEA. The CDR3 DNA, read in part, is TGCAGCGTTGTCACACAGGGAAACACA. This sequence encodes CSVVTQGNT. The whole CDR3 sequence is CSVVTQGNTIYF. The whole variable domain, remainder taken from reference TRBV29-1 and TRBJ1-3, is SAVISQKPSRDICQRGTSLTIQCQVDSQVTMMFWYRQQPGQSLTLIATANQGSEATYESGFVIDKFPISRPNLTFSTLTVSNMSPEDSSIYLCSVVTQGNTIYFGEGSWLTVV.

This clone showed up many times. The CDR3 is cut off 3 residues early in the read; its end comes from the germline J gene. The chain uses TRBV7-7 and TRBJ2-5; D ambiguous. This CDR3 comprises 11 residues. Germline CDR1 reads SSHAT; CDR2 reads FNYEAQ (reference sequence). Trimming stripped 1 base from V and 7 bases from J, with 4 bases between. Here the CDR3 reads CASSLEGTQYF. The covered CDR3 bases are TGTGCCAGCAGCTTAGAAGGGACC.

Remarks on this clone: The CDR3 end lies 3 residues beyond the end of the read and is filled in from the germline J gene. The genes are TRBV19 and TRBJ2-3; no clear D gene. The CDR3 is 14 residues long. Looked up from germline, CDR1 is LNHDA and CDR2 is SQIVND (reference sequence). The CDR3 bases that were read are TGTGCCAGTAGTTTCAGATCGTACCAAGAGACG. This codes for CASSFRSYQET. The full CDR3 reads CASSFRSYQETQYF.

This clone came up many times. With the read ending 3 residues before the CDR3 end, the germline J gene is used to fill in that end. The chain combines TRBV5-4 with TRBJ2-1; tentatively, D is TRBD1 (6 bases). The germline V gene encodes CDR1 SGHNT and CDR2 YYREEE (reference sequence). V was clipped by 4 bases and J by 4 bases, with 15 bases between them. The CDR3 loop spans 15 amino acids. Partial CDR3 DNA: TGTGCCAGCAGCGCAGAGCAGGGGACATACAATGAG. This codes for CASSAEQGTYNE. The entire CDR3 protein reads CASSAEQGTYNEQFF.

This clone came up many times. The read falls 3 residues short of the CDR3 end, and the missing part is taken from the germline J gene. This chain uses TRBV6-1 with TRBJ1-3; tentative D call: TRBD1 (6 bases). The CDR3 is 16 residues long. The germline V gene has CDR1 MNHNS and CDR2 SASEGT. Trimming removed 1 base at V and 4 bases at J, with 14 bases between. Incomplete CDR3 DNA: TGTGCCAGCAGTGAAGGGGGGTACAGGGTCGGAAACACC. This translates into CASSEGGYRVGNT. The complete CDR3 sequence is CASSEGGYRVGNTIYF.

The CDR3 DNA, read in part, is TGTGCCAGTAGTATTCCCGACAGGGGCACTGAA. As protein: CASSIPDRGTE. In full, the CDR3 reads CASSIPDRGTEAFF. This chain uses TRBV19 with TRBJ1-1; 8 bases are a match to TRBD1. The read gets to within 3 residues of the CDR3 end, and the germline J gene fills in the rest. The CDR3 totals 14 residues. V was pared by 3 bases and J by 4 bases, with 4 bases of the junction left unmatched. CDR1 is LNHDA and CDR2 is SQIVND in the germline V gene (reference sequence). Variable domain in full (rest from reference TRBV19 and TRBJ1-1): DGGITQSPKYLFRKEGQNVTLSCEQNLNHDAMYWYRQDPGQGLRLIYYSQIVNDFQKGDIAEGYSVSREKKESFPLTVTSAQKNPTAFYLCASSIPDRGTEAFFGQGTRLTVV.

At least ten counts were recorded for this clone. The read ends 3 residues early relative to the CDR3; the germline J gene fills the gap. This chain uses TRBV7-9 with TRBJ2-7; 8 nucleotides align to TRBD2. This CDR3 spans 14 amino acids. The germline V gene has CDR1 SEHNR and CDR2 FQNEAQ (reference sequence). V lost 3 bases and J lost 6; bases outside the gene matches: 7. The CDR3 sequence is CASSFGGAPTEQYF. CDR3 DNA, as far as it was read: TGTGCCAGCAGCTTCGGGGGGGCCCCTACCGAG. The full variable domain, with the rest looked up from reference TRBV7-9 and TRBJ2-7, is DTGVSQNPRHKITKRGQNVTFRCDPISEHNRLYWYRQTLGQGPEFLTYFQNEAQLEKSRLLSDRFSAERPKGSFSTLEIQRTEQGDSAMYLCASSFGGAPTEQYFGPGTRLTVT.

At least ten counts were recorded for this clone. The CDR3 extends 3 residues past the end of the read, so its final part is completed from the germline J gene. This chain connects TRBV20-1 to TRBJ2-7, with D possibly being TRBD1 (6 bases). The CDR3 length is 13 residues. Germline CDR1 is DFQATT and CDR2 is SNEGSKA (reference sequence). V lost 7 bases, J lost 2 bases, and 15 bases lay in between. The CDR3 region is CSGLFGTTYEQYF. CDR3 DNA, as far as it was read: TGCAGTGGTCTTTTTGGGACAACCTACGAG.

In regard to this clone: From the germline J gene comes the end of the CDR3, since the read stops 3 residues before it. This rearrangement joins TRBV20-1 to TRBJ1-5; 8 bases are a match to TRBD1. V lost 0 bases to trimming and J lost 9 bases; unmatched junction nucleotides: 10. Germline values: CDR1 DFQATT, CDR2 SNEGSKA (reference sequence). This CDR3 is 15 amino acids long. The CDR3 loop is CSARESSRDRPPQHF. CDR3 DNA (partial): TGCAGTGCTAGAGAATCGTCCCGGGACAGGCCGCCC.